The clone carrying this TCR beta chain was counted at least ten times. Its matching antigen is unknown. This sample is drawn from a study of T cells in Graves' hyperthyroidism and ophthalmopathy. Background on the study: Staff took peripheral blood when the initial diagnosis was made, before any treatment began.

The study's findings and limits: Blood also carried most thyroid clonotypes expanded above 0.001. Median prediction lead before ophthalmopathy onset was 6 to 8 months with the model.

RNA transcripts provided the source from which TCR beta CDR3 regions were amplified. In the first-round RT-PCR of the TCR CDR3, the HTBI primer set was used. TCRdb ran MiXCR on the multiplex PCR reads and lists one entry per CDR3 protein. This repertoire shows fewer than 750,000 distinct CDR3 sequences, 14% found once; its top ten account for 12%. The ends were cut back, 0 bases at V and 10 bases at J, with 9 bases in the middle. CDR1 is SEHNR, CDR2 FQNEAQ, per germline (reference sequence). This CDR3 is 12 amino acids long. Ophthalmopathy patients had moderate-to-severe active disease, CAS ≥3, NOSPECS ≥4, and disease duration under 3 months.

The sequence was obtained from a woman aged 45-60 years with Graves' ophthalmopathy. Sample: blood. V and J are TRBV7-9 and TRBJ1-1; D not certain. CDR3 nucleotides: TGTGCCAGCAGCTTAGCCGGTGGGCGAGCTTTCTTT. Translated, it gives CASSLAGGRAFF.